This T cell receptor beta chain originates from a study of cytomegalovirus exposure and HLA in healthy donors. This PCR relied on a set of 60 Vbeta primers and 13 Jbeta primers. TCRdb keeps only in-frame clones here, not all; method: immunoSEQ multiplex PCR. Reported are roughly 60,000 clones; the ten largest clones contain less than 4%. Germline V gene sequence: CDR1 KGHSH, CDR2 LQKENI. V was clipped by 2 bases and J by 6 bases, with 15 bases between them. This CDR3 has 15 amino acids. The sequence came from a woman between 18 and 30 years old in good health and CMV-seronegative. V is TRBV18 and J is TRBJ2-3, with D possibly TRBD1 on 6 matching bases. Sequencing was performed on PBMCs. The CDR3 reads CASSPMKGVADTQYF. DNA for the CDR3: TGTGCCAGCTCACCAATGAAGGGGGTGGCGGATACGCAGTATTTT. The full variable domain, its missing parts supplied by reference TRBV18 and TRBJ2-3, is NAGVMQNPRHLVRRRGQEARLRCSPMKGHSHVYWYRQLPEEGLKFMVYLQKENIIDESGMPKERFSAEFPKEGPSILRIQQVVRGDSAAYFCASSPMKGVADTQYFGPGTRLTVL.